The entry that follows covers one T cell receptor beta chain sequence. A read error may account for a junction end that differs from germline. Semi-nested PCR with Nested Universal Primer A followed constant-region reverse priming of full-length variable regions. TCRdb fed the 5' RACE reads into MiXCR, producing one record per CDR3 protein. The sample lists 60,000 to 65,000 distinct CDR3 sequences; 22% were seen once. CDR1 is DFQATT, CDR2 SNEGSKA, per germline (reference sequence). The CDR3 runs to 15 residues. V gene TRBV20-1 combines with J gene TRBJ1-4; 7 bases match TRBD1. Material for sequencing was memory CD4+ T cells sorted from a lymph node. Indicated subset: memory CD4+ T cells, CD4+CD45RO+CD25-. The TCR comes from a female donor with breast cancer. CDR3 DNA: TGCCGTGCTAGAGATGGGACAGCCAGTAATGAAAAACTGTTTTTT. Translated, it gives CRARDGTASNEKLFF.